This T cell receptor (beta chain) was identified in a study of CD8 T cells in Susac syndrome. This CDR3 contains 15 residues. Trimming took 3 bases from V and 0 from J, leaving 11 bases between them. Germline V gives CDR1 SGHTA, CDR2 FQGNSA. CD8+ and CD4+ blood T cells underwent TCR beta sequencing. Isolation of CD8+ and CD4+ T cells was performed negatively, whereas enrichment of TEMRA cells was done by FACS. Roughly 0.45 to 1 ug RNA was reverse transcribed with random hexamers. TCR beta CDR3 was amplified by immunoSEQ multiplex PCR. This amplification extended across 54 Vbeta and 13 Jbeta segments. Each CDR3 protein gets one entry after TCRdb re-called the immunoSEQ multiplex PCR reads with MiXCR. The sample records 140,000 or so distinct CDR3 sequences, roughly 96% being singletons.

Sequences were obtained from CD4+ T cells from PBMCs. This sequence originates from a human donor with multiple sclerosis. J is TRBJ2-5 and V is TRBV7-2; tentatively, D is TRBD1 (5 bases). The CDR3 DNA reads TGTGCCAGCAGCTTCACGCCAGGGAACCAAGAGACCCAGTACTTC. Its translation: CASSFTPGNQETQYF. The full variable domain, completed using reference TRBV7-2 and TRBJ2-5, is GAGVSQSPSNKVTEKGKDVELRCDPISGHTALYWYRQSLGQGLEFLIYFQGNSAPDKSGLPSDRFSAERTGGSVSTLTIQRTQQEDSAVYLCASSFTPGNQETQYFGPGTRLLVL.